This T cell receptor (beta chain) was documented in a study of cytomegalovirus exposure and HLA in healthy donors. Trimming stripped 3 bases from V and 3 bases from J, with 16 bases between. CDR3 length: 15 amino acids. The germline gives CDR1 SGHDT, CDR2 YYEEEE. The PCR ran on 60 Vbeta and 13 Jbeta primers. TCRdb's copy holds only in-frame clones and misses some; the assay was immunoSEQ multiplex PCR. The repertoire holds about 100,000 clones, with around 74% as singletons. The sequenced sample was PBMCs. The genes are TRBV5-6 and TRBJ2-7, with D perhaps matching TRBD1 (5 bases). This receptor was identified in a male donor in good health and CMV-seropositive. CDR3 amino acids: CASSSRVRNNYEQYF. In DNA, the CDR3 is TGTGCCAGCAGCTCCAGGGTGCGGAACAACTACGAGCAGTACTTC.